The present T cell receptor beta chain was sequenced within a study of blood T cell repertoires in COVID-19. Study overall: From T cells, B-cell-depleted T cells, or PBMCs came the material, which was cDNA or gDNA.

Germline CDR1 MRHNA, CDR2 SNTAGT. Between the trimmed V and J ends, which lost 6 bases and 0 bases, there was a span of 5 bases. This CDR3 comprises 13 residues. TCRdb's table, derived via immunoSEQ multiplex PCR, lists solely in-frame clones and lacks some. This table has 150,000 to 180,000 clones, approximately 85% appearing once. This clone showed up just a few times. The V call is TRBV6-4, the J call TRBJ2-2; no clear D. The specimen sequenced was peripheral blood. This TCR derives from a woman aged 55-70 years with COVID-19, enrolled during active disease. The CDR3 region has the DNA TGTGCCAGCAGACAGACGAACACCGGGGAGCTGTTTTTT. It yields the protein CASRQTNTGELFF.